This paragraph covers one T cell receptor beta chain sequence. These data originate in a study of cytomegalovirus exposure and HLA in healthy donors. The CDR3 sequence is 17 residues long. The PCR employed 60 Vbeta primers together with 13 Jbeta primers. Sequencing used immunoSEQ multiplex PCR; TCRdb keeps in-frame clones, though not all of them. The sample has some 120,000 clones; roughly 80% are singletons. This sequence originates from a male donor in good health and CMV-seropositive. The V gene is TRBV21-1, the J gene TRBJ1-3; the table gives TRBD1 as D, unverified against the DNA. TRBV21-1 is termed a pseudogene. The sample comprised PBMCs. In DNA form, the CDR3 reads TGTGCCAGCAGCAAAGAAGGAGGACAGGGGTCTGGAAACACCATATATTTT. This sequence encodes CASSKEGGQGSGNTIYF.